Listed below are T cell receptor beta chains from one sample, sequenced in a study of T-cell reconstitution after alpha-beta-depleted transplantation in children. TCRdb re-analysed the PCR reads in MiXCR, keeping a single row per CDR3 protein. This sample has roughly 110,000 distinct CDR3 sequences; 10% occur once, and the top ten carry around 35%. This specimen was PBMCs, taken before TCRalphabeta/CD19-depleted stem cell transplant. Receptor source: a boy younger than 10 with acute lymphoblastic leukemia, due to receive a stem cell transplant. Each CDR3 is given without its conserved first and last residue.

v_call cdr3_aa
TRBV5-1 ASSLGWGRGTEAF
TRBV7-9 ASEGWGKTEAF
TRBV5-6 ASSPGTSRYNEQF
TRBV5-4 ASSLRGDWGTVSGGAETQY
TRBV2 ASSRLAEALYEQY
TRBV7-2 ASSLAWASNQPQH
TRBV10-3 AISDPRYSTDTQY
TRBV11-3 ASSQGTSGSIGTQY
TRBV5-1 ASSLSAGRDEQF
TRBV7-6 ASSESGTSGRRDTQY
TRBV20-1 SVFTGTSASSYEQY
TRBV6-2/TRBV6-3 ASSGIWEQY
TRBV10-3 AISPGPGNIQY
TRBV20-1 SASGGRGNEQF
TRBV11-2 ASSSSGYSNQPQH
TRBV5-5 ASSLSSGSRWDTQY
TRBV30 AWTHGDTEAF
TRBV5-1 ASSPGGPLPYEQY
TRBV7-2 ASSLGQTKNIQY
TRBV5-1 ASSLDRGRSVSYEQY
TRBV20-1 SADTNGELF
TRBV7-6 ASSIYLGPQY
TRBV7-8 ASRPGTSGRYEQY
TRBV5-1 ASSPETSGSLKTQY
TRBV4-1 ASSQVSGTSGSRTDTQY